These 27 T cell receptor beta chains were sequenced from one sample in a study of CD8+ T cells in alopecia areata. RNA was isolated and reverse transcribed to cDNA, the sequencing template. The table came from immunoSEQ multiplex PCR; TCRdb's copy has only in-frame clones and leaves some out. The data hold around 120,000 clones, with 61% observed a single time. Stated treatment: oral pan-JAK inhibitor, 5-10 mg twice daily. The specimen comprised CD4+ T cells sorted from blood, sampled at week 4, from a patient treated with tofacitinib. All receptors come from a human donor with alopecia areata.

The chain links TRBV5-4 to TRBJ2-1; 11 nucleotides agree with TRBD2. The CDR3 length is 15 residues. The V gene's germline CDR1 is SGHNT and CDR2 YYREEE (reference sequence). V lost 4 bases, J lost 8 bases, and 8 bases stayed unmatched. CDR3 nucleotides: TGTGCCAGCAGCCGTAGCGGGGGGGCCTCCGATGAGCAGTTCTTC. Translated, it gives CASSRSGGASDEQFF.

This clone was seen a few times. The rearrangement uses TRBV5-1 and TRBJ2-7, with 9 bases identical to TRBD2. V lost 2 bases and J lost 3; bases outside the gene matches: 12. This CDR3 spans 17 amino acids. Per the germline V gene, CDR1 is SGHRS and CDR2 is YFSETQ. The CDR3 nucleotides are TGCGCCAGCAGCTTCGGGAGTAGCGGGAGAGCGGGCTACGAGCAGTACTTC. Residues: CASSFGSSGRAGYEQYF. The complete variable domain, with remaining parts taken from reference TRBV5-1 and TRBJ2-7, reads KAGVTQTPRYLIKTRGQQVTLSCSPISGHRSVSWYQQTPGQGLQFLFEYFSETQRNKGNFPGRFSGRQFSNSRSEMNVSTLELGDSALYLCASSFGSSGRAGYEQYFGPGTRLTVT.

V gene TRBV29-1 combines with J gene TRBJ2-7, with 11 bases that match TRBD2. This CDR3 spans 15 amino acids. The junction had 9 bases not matched to a gene; V was cut back by 6 bases and J by 2 bases. The germline gives CDR1 SQVTM, CDR2 ANQGSEA. The CDR3 DNA is TGCAGCGTCCTTGGACTAGCGGGCCGCCCCTACGAGCAGTACTTC. Translation gives CSVLGLAGRPYEQYF.

This clone was found many times. The chain couples TRBV6-5 to TRBJ2-7; D assignment may be TRBD1 or TRBD2 (6 bases each). Trimming pared 0 bases from V and 6 bases from J, leaving 15 bases between. Germline V CDR1 and CDR2: MNHEY, SVGAGI. The CDR3 sequence is 15 residues long. CDR3 coding DNA: TGTGCCAGCAGTTACTCGAGGCTCGGGGGCGGCGAGCAGTACTTC. Its protein is CASSYSRLGGGEQYF.

This sequence joins TRBV20-1 and TRBJ2-1, with TRBD2 identical over 14 bases. V trimming: 5 bases; J trimming: 16 bases; junction bases outside the gene matches: 4. The CDR3 totals 11 residues. Germline CDR1 and CDR2: DFQATT and SNEGSKA (reference sequence). CDR3 region: CSASGLAGGFF. The CDR3 nucleotides read TGCAGTGCTTCCGGACTAGCGGGAGGATTCTTC.

This clone has a handful of counts. The genes are TRBV18 and TRBJ2-5, with D maybe TRBD1 (6 bases). The V gene lost 5 bases and the J gene lost 5 bases, with 18 bases spanning the gap. Per germline, CDR1 KGHSH and CDR2 LQKENI. This CDR3 contains 15 residues. CDR3 DNA: TGTGCCAGCTCATTAAAACAGGGCCCTGTGGAGACCCAGTACTTC. Translating gives CASSLKQGPVETQYF.

The rearrangement joins TRBV5-1 to TRBJ2-5; D is possibly TRBD1 (6 bases). CDR1 and CDR2 (germline): SGHRS, YFSETQ. Deletions cut 1 base from V and 5 bases from J, with 12 bases between. This CDR3 is built from 14 residues. CDR3 nucleotides: TGCGCCAGCAGCTTGTCGGCAGGGGATGAGACCCAGTACTTC. Protein: CASSLSAGDETQYF.

The chain recombines TRBV9 with TRBJ2-2, with D perhaps matching TRBD2 (5 bases). Germline CDR1 and CDR2: SGDLS and YYNGEE. This CDR3 contains 13 residues. V was trimmed by 5 bases and J by 1 base, leaving 6 bases between them. CDR3 DNA: TGTGCCAGCAGACGGGAGAACACCGGGGAGCTGTTTTTT. This codes for CASRRENTGELFF.

The DNA of the CDR3 is TGTGCCAGCAGCCTAATCAGGGGGACCCACGCTAACTATGGCTACACCTTC. Protein: CASSLIRGTHANYGYTF. The chain links TRBV7-3 to TRBJ1-2; 7 bases agree with TRBD1. Unmatched junction bases numbered 12, after V lost 5 bases and J lost 0 bases. From germline, CDR1 is SGHTA and CDR2 FQGTGA. The CDR3 runs 17 residues.

V gene TRBV30 combines with J gene TRBJ1-2, with 7 bases identical to TRBD1. V dropped 3 bases and J dropped 1; count of bases not matched to a gene: 23. The CDR3 is 20 amino acids. Germline values: CDR1 GTSNPN, CDR2 SVGIG (reference sequence). This chain's CDR3 is CAWSKSRTGRLDHLNYGYTF. The CDR3 region has the DNA TGTGCCTGGAGCAAATCTAGGACAGGCAGACTAGACCATCTTAACTATGGCTACACCTTC.

J is TRBJ1-1 and V is TRBV29-1; the match to TRBD1 covers 8 bases. The CDR3 is 14 amino acids. With V trimmed by 4 bases and J by 1 base, 5 bases remained unmatched. From germline, CDR1 is SQVTM and CDR2 ANQGSEA. The DNA of the CDR3 is TGCAGCGTTGGAACAGGGGGTGGGAACACTGAAGCTTTCTTT. This codes for CSVGTGGGNTEAFF.

The rearrangement joins TRBV6-1 to TRBJ2-1, with TRBD2 matching 13 bases. With 7 bases clipped from V and 7 bases from J, the junction kept 4 bases outside the gene matches. The germline CDR1 and CDR2 sequences are MNHNS and SASEGT. The CDR3 spans 14 residues. CDR3 in amino acids: CASTGLAGENEQFF. The CDR3 nucleotides are TGTGCCAGCACTGGACTAGCGGGAGAGAATGAGCAGTTCTTC.

The chain couples TRBV7-8 to TRBJ1-1; D is uncertain. The CDR3 is 14 amino acids. Germline-derived CDR1 and CDR2 are SGHVS and FQNEAQ. V was pared by 5 bases and J by 0 bases, with 10 bases between. The CDR3 loop is CASSPDWLNTEAFF. The CDR3 nucleotides are TGTGCCAGCAGCCCGGACTGGTTGAACACTGAAGCTTTCTTT.

The chain is built from TRBV27 and TRBJ2-1; D unresolved. Per the germline V gene, CDR1 is MNHEY and CDR2 is SMNVEV (reference sequence). V was pared by 11 bases and J by 2 bases, with 16 bases between. This CDR3 is built from 14 residues. CDR3 amino acids: CAGRAASTYNEQFF. CDR3 in DNA: TGTGCCGGAAGGGCGGCCTCCACCTACAATGAGCAGTTCTTC.

This chain connects TRBV29-1 to TRBJ2-1; no definite D call. CDR3 size: 14 residues. Trimming shortened V by 3 bases and J by 2 bases, and 11 bases separated the two germline ends. Germline V gene data show CDR1 as SQVTM and CDR2 as ANQGSEA. The CDR3 DNA is TGCAGCGTTGAGGATGGATTCCCCTACAATGAGCAGTTCTTC. Protein sequence: CSVEDGFPYNEQFF.

The chain employs TRBV15 and TRBJ2-1; a weak D match, TRBD1 (5 bases). The CDR3 length is 16 residues. Per germline, CDR1 LNHNV and CDR2 YYDKDF (reference sequence). V lost 1 base and J lost 3, with 13 bases in between. In DNA, the CDR3 is TGTGCCACCAGCAGAGTCGCTCAGGGCAGCTACAATGAGCAGTTCTTC. It yields the protein CATSRVAQGSYNEQFF. Full variable domain (rest looked up from reference TRBV15 and TRBJ2-1): DAMVIQNPRYQVTQFGKPVTLSCSQTLNHNVMYWYQQKSSQAPKLLFHYYDKDFNNEADTPDNFQSRRPNTSFCFLDIRSPGLGDTAMYLCATSRVAQGSYNEQFFGPGTRLTVL.

The chain joins TRBV18 to TRBJ2-1; possibly TRBD1 for D (5 bases). The CDR3 runs 16 residues. Germline V gene data show CDR1 as KGHSH and CDR2 as LQKENI. Trimming took off 2 bases at V and 0 bases at J, with 11 bases between the two ends. The CDR3 DNA reads TGTGCCAGCTCACCAGTTCAGGGTCCCTCCTACAATGAGCAGTTCTTC. Its translation is CASSPVQGPSYNEQFF.

CDR3 sequence reads: CASNSYSNQPQHF. The CDR3 DNA reads TGTGCCAGTAATTCGTATAGCAATCAGCCCCAGCATTTT. The genes are TRBV19 and TRBJ1-5; D gene unclear. V was clipped by 7 bases and J by 0 bases, with 7 bases between them. This CDR3 spans 13 amino acids. CDR1 and CDR2 (germline): LNHDA, SQIVND (reference sequence).

This clone has a handful of counts. J is TRBJ1-1 and V is TRBV30, with D maybe TRBD1 (5 bases). CDR1 is GTSNPN, CDR2 SVGIG, per germline (reference sequence). The V end was cut by 1 base, the J end by 3 bases, with 12 bases between. The CDR3 is 14 residues long. For the CDR3, the DNA is TGTGCCTGGAGTGACCAGGGACCTGACACTGAAGCTTTCTTT. As protein: CAWSDQGPDTEAFF.

The rearrangement joins TRBV23-1 to TRBJ1-1; no clear D gene. TRBV23-1 is an ORF; its function is uncertain. The CDR3 is 17 residues long. Trimming left V 0 bases short and J 1 base short, with 15 bases between. CDR3: CASSQSLLGQQNTEAFF. The CDR3 DNA reads TGCGCCAGCAGTCAATCGTTATTAGGGCAGCAGAACACTGAAGCTTTCTTT.

CDR3 in amino acids: CAWKLRDRADTEAFF. The CDR3 nucleotides read TGTGCCTGGAAGCTCCGGGACAGGGCTGACACTGAAGCTTTCTTT. The chain uses TRBV30 and TRBJ1-1; TRBD1 matches 9 bases. CDR3 length: 15 amino acids. The germline gives CDR1 GTSNPN, CDR2 SVGIG (reference sequence). After removal of 4 bases from V and 3 bases from J, the junction contained 9 bases not matched to a gene.

This clone showed up just a few times. The rearrangement joins TRBV7-2 to TRBJ2-1, with 13 bases identical to TRBD2. Germline V lookup: CDR1 SGHTA, CDR2 FQGNSA. The CDR3 runs to 13 residues. J lost 7 bases, V lost 9 bases, and 3 bases had no gene match. For the CDR3, the DNA is TGTGCCAGTCGACTAGCGGGGGGTAATGAGCAGTTCTTC. It codes for CASRLAGGNEQFF.

Notes on this clone: The same CDR3 also results from other DNA sequences found in this sample. V is TRBV9 and J is TRBJ2-1; unclear D gene. The CDR3 consists of 13 residues. The germline gives CDR1 SGDLS, CDR2 YYNGEE. The V and J ends lost 3 bases and 4 bases respectively, with 8 bases between them. This chain's CDR3 is CASSGDTYNEQFF. CDR3 nucleotide sequence: TGTGCCAGCAGCGGAGACACTTACAATGAGCAGTTCTTC.

The genes are TRBV27 and TRBJ2-7; TRBD1 agrees at 8 bases. There are 13 residues in the CDR3. Germline lookup yields CDR1 MNHEY and CDR2 SMNVEV (reference sequence). J gave up 4 bases and V 6 bases, and 5 bases lay outside the gene matches. The CDR3 loop reads CASRVTGEYEQYF. CDR3 nucleotide sequence: TGTGCCAGCAGGGTGACAGGGGAGTACGAGCAGTACTTC.

V is TRBV7-9 and J is TRBJ1-2; weak D call: TRBD1 (6 bases). With 5 bases removed from V and 4 bases from J, the gap between germline ends came to 11 bases. The germline CDR1 and CDR2 sequences are SEHNR and FQNEAQ (reference sequence). The CDR3 has 13 residues. The CDR3 DNA reads as TGTGCCAGCAGCCATACAGGGATCTATGGCTACACCTTC. It translates to CASSHTGIYGYTF.

The genes are TRBV4-1 and TRBJ2-5, with 14 positions matching TRBD2. Germline V gene data show CDR1 as MGHRA and CDR2 as YSYEKL. The trim removed 1 base at V and 5 bases at J, leaving 15 bases unmatched. There are 20 residues in the CDR3. CDR3 protein: CASSQAAGTSGGDRRETQYF. CDR3 DNA: TGCGCCAGCAGCCAAGCCGCCGGGACTAGCGGGGGAGACCGCCGGGAGACCCAGTACTTC.

This chain uses TRBV29-1 with TRBJ2-7, with 10 positions matching TRBD1. Germline lookup yields CDR1 SQVTM and CDR2 ANQGSEA. V shed 5 bases, J shed 2 bases, and the junction held 6 bases outside the gene matches. CDR3 length: 14 residues. As DNA, the CDR3 is TGCAGCGTTTCCCGGGACAGGGGTCCCTACGAGCAGTACTTC. Amino acid sequence: CSVSRDRGPYEQYF.